The clone carrying this TCR beta chain was counted at least ten times. TCRdb re-called the 5' RACE reads with MiXCR, one entry per CDR3 protein. The table lists some 27,000 distinct CDR3 sequences, over 5% of them singletons, with roughly 25% in the top ten. CDR3 length: 16 residues. Germline lookup yields CDR1 MNHEY and CDR2 SVGAGI. The ends were cut back, 0 bases at V and 3 bases at J, with 15 bases in the middle. These data are taken from a study of T cells after yellow fever vaccination. Study-level background: Researchers used SMART-Seq v4 Ultra Low Input to prepare fractions that had low cell numbers.

Study-wide findings and caveats: The secondary response peaked faster, at day 5 versus 15, but was weaker.

The material was PBMCs, either bulk or a sorted T-cell subset (CD4+, CD8+, memory, or dextramer-sorted; not recorded which), obtained on the day of the yellow fever booster vaccination. V and J are TRBV6-5 and TRBJ2-7, with unresolved D. This TCR was recovered from a man aged 25 to 45 who received the YFV17D yellow fever vaccine. CDR3 protein: CASSYSSSSPNYEQYF. The CDR3 DNA reads TGTGCCAGCAGTTACTCGAGCTCCAGCCCCAACTACGAGCAGTACTTC.